Following are 14 T cell receptor beta chains from one sample sequenced in a study of human CD8 memory T cell subsets. Libraries targeted TCR beta using 5' RACE with UMIs. Using the 5' RACE reads, TCRdb records one entry per CDR3 protein without DNA. The sample data list about 5,500 distinct CDR3 sequences. Sample: CD8+ T cells from PBMCs. These receptors all stem from a human donor in good health.

The rearrangement uses TRBV4-2 and TRBJ2-1; TCRdb selects TRBD2, and the lack of DNA leaves this call unchecked. The CDR3 runs 17 residues. Germline V gene data show CDR1 as LGHNA and CDR2 as YNFKEQ. CDR3 sequence: CASSQVRGLGSYNEQFF.

The V and J genes are TRBV15 and TRBJ2-3; as DNA is missing, the TRBD2 call by TCRdb cannot be tested. The length of the CDR3 is 17 residues. In germline, CDR1 is LNHNV, CDR2 YYDKDF (reference sequence). The CDR3 reads CATSRGEGRAYPDTQYF. Full variable domain (outside the CDR3, taken from reference TRBV15 and TRBJ2-3): DAMVIQNPRYQVTQFGKPVTLSCSQTLNHNVMYWYQQKSSQAPKLLFHYYDKDFNNEADTPDNFQSRRPNTSFCFLDIRSPGLGDTAMYLCATSRGEGRAYPDTQYFGPGTRLTVL.

V usage is TRBV9 and J usage is TRBJ2-7; TCRdb gives TRBD1 as the D gene, but with no DNA this cannot be confirmed. The CDR3 sequence is 15 residues long. Germline values: CDR1 SGDLS, CDR2 YYNGEE. CDR3 protein: CASSVGGRGMDEQYF.

The rearrangement links TRBV15 to TRBJ1-1. Germline lookup yields CDR1 LNHNV and CDR2 YYDKDF (reference sequence). The CDR3 is 15 residues long. The CDR3 loop reads CATSRGEGLNTEAFF.

V is TRBV7-9 and J is TRBJ1-1; the D gene TCRdb calls, TRBD1, cannot be checked with no DNA. This CDR3 has 16 amino acids. From germline, CDR1 is SEHNR and CDR2 FQNEAQ (reference sequence). This chain's CDR3 is CASVPPGGKEGTEAFF. The full variable domain, with the rest looked up from reference TRBV7-9 and TRBJ1-1, is DTGVSQNPRHKITKRGQNVTFRCDPISEHNRLYWYRQTLGQGPEFLTYFQNEAQLEKSRLLSDRFSAERPKGSFSTLEIQRTEQGDSAMYLCASVPPGGKEGTEAFFGQGTRLTVV.

Judged by frequency, this clonotype is medium-sized (0.01 to 0.1%). The rearrangement uses TRBV24-1 and TRBJ2-1; with no DNA, the TCRdb D assignment of TRBD2 cannot be verified. This CDR3 has 16 amino acids. Germline loops: CDR1 KGHDR, CDR2 SFDVKD. The CDR3 sequence is CATSDPAGGRNNEQFF.

This chain connects TRBV5-4 to TRBJ2-2; TCRdb calls TRBD2, which cannot be checked without DNA. Germline CDR1 and CDR2: SGHNT and YYREEE (reference sequence). This CDR3 contains 17 residues. CDR3 sequence: CASSSSLAGANTGELFF.

Judged by frequency, this clonotype is medium-sized. This CDR3 reads CASTDWDAPDTQYF. The rearrangement joins TRBV11-2 to TRBJ2-3. The CDR3 loop spans 14 amino acids. The germline V gene encodes CDR1 SGHAT and CDR2 FQNNGV.

The chain has TRBV10-2 and TRBJ2-1; TCRdb returns TRBD2, unconfirmable since there is no DNA. The CDR3 has 14 amino acids. The germline CDR1 and CDR2 sequences are WSHSY and SAAADI. The CDR3 sequence is CASSESLAGVEQFF.

This chain connects TRBV20-1 to TRBJ1-1; with no DNA, the TCRdb D assignment of TRBD1 cannot be verified. The CDR3 is 15 residues long. Germline CDR1 reads DFQATT; CDR2 reads SNEGSKA (reference sequence). This CDR3 is CSASPFRTGNTEAFF.

This clonotype shows up as medium-sized by frequency. The chain has TRBV29-1 and TRBJ2-1; with no DNA, the TCRdb D assignment of TRBD2 cannot be verified. Per the germline V gene, CDR1 is SQVTM and CDR2 is ANQGSEA. The CDR3 contains 15 residues. The CDR3 reads CSVGPGTSLSNEQFF.

The chain is built from TRBV20-1 and TRBJ1-1; the D gene TCRdb calls, TRBD1, cannot be checked with no DNA. CDR1 and CDR2 (germline): DFQATT, SNEGSKA (reference sequence). The CDR3 is 13 residues long. The CDR3 sequence: CSAPEGVDTEAFF.

The chain uses TRBV5-5 and TRBJ1-1; TCRdb's D gene call, TRBD1, goes unchecked for lack of DNA. The germline V gene has CDR1 SGHKS and CDR2 YYEKEE (reference sequence). The CDR3 is made up of 14 amino acids. The CDR3 sequence is CASSLTQGATEAFF. The variable domain in full, completed from reference TRBV5-5 and TRBJ1-1, reads DAGVTQSPTHLIKTRGQQVTLRCSPISGHKSVSWYQQVLGQGPQFIFQYYEKEERGRGNFPDRFSARQFPNYSSELNVNALLLGDSALYLCASSLTQGATEAFFGQGTRLTVV.

V usage is TRBV11-3 and J usage is TRBJ1-1; TCRdb designates TRBD1, a call that cannot be tested without DNA. This CDR3 has 16 residues. Germline V gene data show CDR1 as SGHNT and CDR2 as YENEEA. The CDR3 is CASSPGTGGSETEAFF.